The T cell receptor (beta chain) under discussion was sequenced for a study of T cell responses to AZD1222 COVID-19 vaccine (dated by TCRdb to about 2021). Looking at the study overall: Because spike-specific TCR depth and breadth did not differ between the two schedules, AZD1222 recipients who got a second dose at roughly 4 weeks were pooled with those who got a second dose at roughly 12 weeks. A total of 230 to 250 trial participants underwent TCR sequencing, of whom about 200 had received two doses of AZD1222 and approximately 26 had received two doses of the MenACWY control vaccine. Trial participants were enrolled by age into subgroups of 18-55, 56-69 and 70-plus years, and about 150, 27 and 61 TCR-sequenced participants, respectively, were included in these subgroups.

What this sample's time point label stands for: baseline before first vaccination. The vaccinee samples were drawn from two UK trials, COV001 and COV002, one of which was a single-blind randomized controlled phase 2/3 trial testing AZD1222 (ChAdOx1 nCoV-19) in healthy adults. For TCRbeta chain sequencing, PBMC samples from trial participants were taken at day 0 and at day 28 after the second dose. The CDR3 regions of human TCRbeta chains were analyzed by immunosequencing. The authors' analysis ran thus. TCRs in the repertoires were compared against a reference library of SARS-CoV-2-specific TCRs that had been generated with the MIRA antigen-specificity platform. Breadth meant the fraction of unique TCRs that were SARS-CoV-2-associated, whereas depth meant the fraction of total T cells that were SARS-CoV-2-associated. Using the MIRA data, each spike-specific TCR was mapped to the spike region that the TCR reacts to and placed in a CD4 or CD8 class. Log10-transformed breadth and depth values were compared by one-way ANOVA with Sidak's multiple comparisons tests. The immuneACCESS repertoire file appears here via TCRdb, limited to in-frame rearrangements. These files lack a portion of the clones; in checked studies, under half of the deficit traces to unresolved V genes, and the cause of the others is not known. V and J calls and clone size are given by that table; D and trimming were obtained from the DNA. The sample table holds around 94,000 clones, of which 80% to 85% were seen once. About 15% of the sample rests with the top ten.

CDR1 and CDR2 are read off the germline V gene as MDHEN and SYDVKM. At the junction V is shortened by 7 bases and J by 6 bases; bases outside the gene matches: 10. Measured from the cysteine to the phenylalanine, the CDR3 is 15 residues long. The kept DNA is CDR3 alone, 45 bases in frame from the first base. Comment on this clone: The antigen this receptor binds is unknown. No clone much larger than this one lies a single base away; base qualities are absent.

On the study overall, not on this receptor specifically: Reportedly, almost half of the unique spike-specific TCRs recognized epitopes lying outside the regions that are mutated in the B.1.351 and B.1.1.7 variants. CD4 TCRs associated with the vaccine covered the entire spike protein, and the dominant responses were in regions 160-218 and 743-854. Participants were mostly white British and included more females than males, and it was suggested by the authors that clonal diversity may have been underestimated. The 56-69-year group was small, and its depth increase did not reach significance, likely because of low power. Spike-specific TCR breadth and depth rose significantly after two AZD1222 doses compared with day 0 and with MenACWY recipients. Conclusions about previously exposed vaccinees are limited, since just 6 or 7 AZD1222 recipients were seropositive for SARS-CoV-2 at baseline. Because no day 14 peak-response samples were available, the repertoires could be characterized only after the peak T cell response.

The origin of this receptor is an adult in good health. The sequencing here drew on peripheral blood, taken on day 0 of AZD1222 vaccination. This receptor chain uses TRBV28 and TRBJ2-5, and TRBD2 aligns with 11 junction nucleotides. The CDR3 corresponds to CASMTSGMGAKTQYF. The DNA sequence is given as TGTGCCAGCATGACTAGCGGGATGGGGGCGAAGACCCAGTACTTC.